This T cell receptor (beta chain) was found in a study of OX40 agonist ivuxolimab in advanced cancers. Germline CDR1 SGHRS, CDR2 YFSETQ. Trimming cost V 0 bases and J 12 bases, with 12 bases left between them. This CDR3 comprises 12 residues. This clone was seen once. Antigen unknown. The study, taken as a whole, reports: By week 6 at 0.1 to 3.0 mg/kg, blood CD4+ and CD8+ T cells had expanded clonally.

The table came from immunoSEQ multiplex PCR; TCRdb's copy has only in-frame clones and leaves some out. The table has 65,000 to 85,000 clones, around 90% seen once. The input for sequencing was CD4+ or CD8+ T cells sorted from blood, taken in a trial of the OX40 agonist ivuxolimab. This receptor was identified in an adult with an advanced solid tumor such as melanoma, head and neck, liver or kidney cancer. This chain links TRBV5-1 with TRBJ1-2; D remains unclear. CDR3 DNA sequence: TGCGCCAGCAGCTTGGAGGGCGCCAGTCACACCTTC. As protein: CASSLEGASHTF.